The present entry profiles one T cell receptor beta chain with its context. One end of the junction varies from germline; a read error may be responsible. Stable hyperthyroidism meant no ophthalmopathy within 18 months of follow-up. The data derive from a study of Graves' ophthalmopathy and Graves' hyperthyroidism. Germline V gene sequence: CDR1 MGHDK, CDR2 SYGVNS. CDR3 length equals 14 residues. Using RNA transcripts, the TCR beta CDR3 regions were amplified. Following a first-round RT-PCR that used HTBI primers, a second-round multiplex PCR was carried out. Each CDR3 protein is one row after TCRdb ran MiXCR on the multiplex PCR reads. The sample shows about 620,000 distinct CDR3 sequences, 22% of them seen only once.

Sequencing input: peripheral blood. This chain uses TRBV25-1 with TRBJ2-7, with TRBD1 matching 8 bases. The sequence was collected from a woman aged 18 to 35 with stable Graves' hyperthyroidism. Some clones in this sample may be carry-over from other donors' samples. The CDR3 reads CQGPGTGNDNEPYF. CDR3 DNA sequence: TGTCAGGGCCCGGGGACAGGTAACGACAACGAGCCGTACTTC.